This record concerns one TCR beta chain sequence. Because the CDR3's place on the DNA is in doubt, the DNA is left out and the CDR3 is given as listed by TCRdb. The source of the sample is a study of CD8 T cells in Susac syndrome. RNA, at about 0.45 to 1 ug, was reverse transcribed with random hexamers. MiXCR, run by TCRdb on the immunoSEQ multiplex PCR reads, gives a single entry per CDR3 protein. Of 150,000 to 200,000 distinct CDR3 sequences listed, around 94% are singletons. Germline values: CDR1 LNHNV, CDR2 YYDKDF (reference sequence). Counting both end residues, the CDR3 totals 16 amino acids. The rearrangement links TRBV15 to TRBJ2-5; the table's TRBD1 call for D was not verified on the DNA. This receptor was obtained from a human donor in good health. Source material: CD4+ T cells from PBMCs. The CDR3 region is CATSRDRFGAGETQYF.